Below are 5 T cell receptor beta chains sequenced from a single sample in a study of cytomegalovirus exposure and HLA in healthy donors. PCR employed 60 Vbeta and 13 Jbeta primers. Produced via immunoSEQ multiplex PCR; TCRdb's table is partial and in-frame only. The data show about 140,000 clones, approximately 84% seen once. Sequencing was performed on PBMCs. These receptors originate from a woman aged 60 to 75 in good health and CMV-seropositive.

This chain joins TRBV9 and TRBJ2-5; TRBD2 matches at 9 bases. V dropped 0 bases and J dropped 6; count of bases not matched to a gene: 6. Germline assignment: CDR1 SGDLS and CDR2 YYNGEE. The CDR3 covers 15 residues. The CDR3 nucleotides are TGTGCCAGCAGCGTAGATAGCGGGGGCGGAAAGACCCAGTACTTC. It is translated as CASSVDSGGGKTQYF.

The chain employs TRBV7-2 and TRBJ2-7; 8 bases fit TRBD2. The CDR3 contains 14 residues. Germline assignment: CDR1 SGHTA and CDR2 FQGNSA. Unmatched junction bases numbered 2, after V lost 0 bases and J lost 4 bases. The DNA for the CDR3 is TGTGCCAGCAGCTTAGCCGGGAGGGAGTACGAGCAGTACTTC. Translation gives CASSLAGREYEQYF.

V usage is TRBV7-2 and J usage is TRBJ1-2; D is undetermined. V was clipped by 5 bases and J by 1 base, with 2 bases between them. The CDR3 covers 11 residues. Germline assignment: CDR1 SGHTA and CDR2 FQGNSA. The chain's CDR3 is CASSHNYGYTF. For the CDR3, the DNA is TGTGCCAGCAGCCATAACTATGGCTACACCTTC.

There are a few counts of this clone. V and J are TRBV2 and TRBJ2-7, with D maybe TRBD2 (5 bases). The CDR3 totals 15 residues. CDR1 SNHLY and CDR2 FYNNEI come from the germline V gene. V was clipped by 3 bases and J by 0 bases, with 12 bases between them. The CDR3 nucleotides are TGTGCCAGCAGTGATCGGGGTCCACCCTCCTACGAGCAGTACTTC. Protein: CASSDRGPPSYEQYF.

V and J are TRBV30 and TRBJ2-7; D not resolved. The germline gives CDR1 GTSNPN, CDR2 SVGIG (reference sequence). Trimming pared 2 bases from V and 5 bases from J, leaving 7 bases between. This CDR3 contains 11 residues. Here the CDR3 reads CAWSFLDEQYF. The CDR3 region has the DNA TGTGCCTGGAGTTTCCTAGACGAGCAGTACTTC.